This T cell receptor beta chain was recovered during a study of blood T cell repertoires in COVID-19. Study-wide context: Italy, Spain and the United States were the sources of the convalescent and acute COVID-19 samples.

Trimming took 3 bases from V and 13 from J; bases not matched to a gene: 2. Germline V lookup: CDR1 MDHEN, CDR2 SYDVKM. The CDR3 is made up of 11 amino acids. Ages ranged from about 18 to 90 years, with residence in about 24 US areas. Each participant's cohort was designated according to participant-reported clinical history. Original data processing: Reference gene primers were amplified, and this amplification served to estimate nucleated cell counts. The protocol was immunoSEQ multiplex PCR, while the TCRdb copy is restricted to in-frame clones and leaves out a portion. V and J calls and clone size are given by that table; D and trimming were obtained from the DNA. The table shows about 170,000 clones, with about 86% occurring only once.

The material sequenced was PBMCs or T cells enriched from blood (not recorded which). This chain joins TRBV28 and TRBJ1-4, with 7 positions matching TRBD1. This sequence originates from a woman aged 45-59 years in a cohort exposed to, infected with or recovered from COVID-19 (not recorded which). In nucleotides, the CDR3 is TGTGCCAGCAGTTTTGCAGGGGGACTGTTTTTT. Its protein product is CASSFAGGLFF.